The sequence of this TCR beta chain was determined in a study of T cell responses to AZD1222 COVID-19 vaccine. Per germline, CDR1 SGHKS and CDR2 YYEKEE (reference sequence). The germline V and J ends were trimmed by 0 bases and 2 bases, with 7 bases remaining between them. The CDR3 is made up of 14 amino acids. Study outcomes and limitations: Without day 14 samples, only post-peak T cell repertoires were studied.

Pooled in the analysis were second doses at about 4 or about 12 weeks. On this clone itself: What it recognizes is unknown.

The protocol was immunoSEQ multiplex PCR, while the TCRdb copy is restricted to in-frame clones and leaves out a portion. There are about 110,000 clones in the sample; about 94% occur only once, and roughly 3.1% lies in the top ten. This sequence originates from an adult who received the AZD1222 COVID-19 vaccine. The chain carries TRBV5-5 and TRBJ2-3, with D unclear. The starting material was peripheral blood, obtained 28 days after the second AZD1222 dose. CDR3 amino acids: CASSLVGYTDTQYF. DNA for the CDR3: TGTGCCAGCAGCTTGGTTGGCTACACAGATACGCAGTATTTT. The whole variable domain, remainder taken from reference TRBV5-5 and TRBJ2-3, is DAGVTQSPTHLIKTRGQQVTLRCSPISGHKSVSWYQQVLGQGPQFIFQYYEKEERGRGNFPDRFSARQFPNYSSELNVNALLLGDSALYLCASSLVGYTDTQYFGPGTRLTVL.